This T cell receptor beta chain is drawn from a study of technical replicates of blood from a handful of donors. Data came from immunoSEQ multiplex PCR; TCRdb stores just in-frame clones and leaves some out. The table has around 100,000 clones, roughly 94% seen once. In germline, CDR1 is LNHDA, CDR2 SQIVND (reference sequence). This CDR3 is 14 amino acids long. V was pared by 7 bases and J by 3 bases, with 14 bases between. The source material was T cells isolated from PBMCs. The rearrangement joins TRBV19 to TRBJ2-3; unclear D gene. This clonotype was sampled from a human donor in good health. The DNA of the CDR3 is TGTGCCAGTACCCTAACGAGTGCAACAGATACGCAGTATTTT. Translation: CASTLTSATDTQYF.